This TCR beta chain derives from a study of blood T cell repertoires in COVID-19. Looked up from germline, CDR1 is MDHEN and CDR2 is SYDVKM. The CDR3 length is 15 residues. V lost 5 bases to trimming and J lost 4 bases; unmatched junction nucleotides: 6. Only in-frame clones appear in the TCRdb table, and some are missing; sequencing was by immunoSEQ multiplex PCR. The sample records fewer than 400,000 clones, about 88% being singletons. The receptor was derived from a human donor in a cohort sampled during active COVID-19. Input material: peripheral blood. The chain links TRBV28 to TRBJ2-3; 10 positions agree with TRBD1. The CDR3 DNA reads TGTGCCAGCAGTGCCGGGACAGGGGTCGCAGATACGCAGTATTTT. Its translation: CASSAGTGVADTQYF. The variable domain in full, with the rest retrieved from reference TRBV28 and TRBJ2-3, is DVKVTQSSRYLVKRTGEKVFLECVQDMDHENMFWYRQDPGLGLRLIYFSYDVKMKEKGDIPEGYSVSREKKERFSLILESASTNQTSMYLCASSAGTGVADTQYFGPGTRLTVL.